The 16 T cell receptor beta chains in this list originate from one sample, sequenced in a study of T-cell reconstitution after alpha-beta-depleted transplantation in children. The library targeted TCRbeta and was prepared with unique molecular identifiers. One entry per CDR3 protein, called by TCRdb with MiXCR from the PCR reads. The sample lists about 460,000 distinct CDR3 sequences, more than 9.5% occurring once. The specimen was PBMCs, mostly from graft donor cells, collected 180 days after TCRalphabeta/CD19-depleted stem cell transplant. The source of these receptors is a female patient aged 2-9 years who had a stem cell transplant for aplastic anemia, so the T cells may come from the graft donor.

This clonotype was counted ten times or more. The CDR3 DNA reads TGTGCCAGCAGCTTGGGCGGGAGTTCTTCCGAGCAGTACTTC. Translated, it gives CASSLGGSSSEQYF. The J gene is TRBJ2-7, the V gene TRBV7-3; 7 nucleotides match TRBD2. Germline loops: CDR1 SGHTA, CDR2 FQGTGA. This CDR3 contains 14 residues. V lost 3 bases, J lost 6 bases, and 8 bases stayed unmatched.

This chain uses TRBV6-1 with TRBJ1-5, with D possibly TRBD1 on 6 matching bases. Germline values: CDR1 MNHNS, CDR2 SASEGT. CDR3 size: 13 residues. The ends were cut back, 6 bases at V and 4 bases at J, with 10 bases in the middle. The CDR3 bases are TGTGCCAGCAGGACAGGCGATAATCAGCCCCAGCATTTT. Its translation is CASRTGDNQPQHF.

On this clonotype: At one of its ends the junction is not consistent with the germline gene, which may arise from a read error. This sequence joins TRBV20-1 and TRBJ2-1; TRBD2 aligns across 12 bases. This CDR3 contains 17 residues. Germline CDR1 is DFQATT and CDR2 is SNEGSKA (reference sequence). The CDR3 loop reads CCASRLAGGPTINEQFF. The DNA of the CDR3 is TGCTGTGCTAGTCGGCTAGCGGGAGGGCCGACGATCAATGAGCAGTTCTTC.

This clonotype was seen a few times. This chain uses TRBV6-5 with TRBJ2-1, with 8 bases that match TRBD2. The CDR3 covers 15 residues. The J segment lost 6 bases and the V segment lost 2 bases, leaving 6 bases of the junction unmatched. Looked up from germline, CDR1 is MNHEY and CDR2 is SVGAGI. This chain's CDR3 is CASSYEQREFNEQFF. The CDR3, as DNA: TGTGCCAGCAGTTACGAACAGCGGGAGTTCAATGAGCAGTTCTTC.

This chain joins TRBV15 and TRBJ2-7; 10 bases are a match to TRBD1. V shed 1 base and J 3 bases; nucleotides not matched to a gene: 6. In germline, CDR1 is LNHNV, CDR2 YYDKDF (reference sequence). CDR3 length: 16 residues. The CDR3 is CATSRGLGTGDYEQYF. In DNA form, the CDR3 reads TGTGCCACCAGCAGAGGCCTCGGGACAGGGGACTACGAGCAGTACTTC.

The chain carries TRBV5-1 and TRBJ2-7; D is possibly TRBD1 or TRBD2 (5 bases each). CDR1 and CDR2 from the germline V gene are SGHRS and YFSETQ. The CDR3 spans 14 residues. V was clipped by 3 bases and J by 0 bases, with 10 bases between them. The CDR3 DNA sequence: TGCGCCAGCAGCTGGGACGGAAGCTCCTACGAGCAGTACTTC. This encodes CASSWDGSSYEQYF.

This clonotype was observed a handful of times. The chain links TRBV7-9 to TRBJ2-7; possibly TRBD2 for D (6 bases). The germline V and J ends were trimmed by 2 bases and 1 base, with 12 bases remaining between them. The V gene's germline CDR1 is SEHNR and CDR2 FQNEAQ (reference sequence). CDR3 length: 15 residues. The CDR3 reads CASSLIAGPSYEQYF. For the CDR3, the DNA is TGTGCCAGCAGCTTAATCGCGGGGCCTTCCTACGAGCAGTACTTC.

This clonotype was picked up a small number of times. V gene TRBV5-1 combines with J gene TRBJ1-4, with D possibly TRBD1 on 6 matching bases. The ends were cut back, 5 bases at V and 4 bases at J, with 15 bases in the middle. The CDR3 loop spans 15 amino acids. Germline V lookup: CDR1 SGHRS, CDR2 YFSETQ. The CDR3 here is CASRGTTGGNEKLFF. The CDR3 DNA sequence: TGCGCCAGCAGAGGGACGACAGGCGGTAATGAAAAACTGTTTTTT.

This clonotype was seen only a few times. The chain employs TRBV28 and TRBJ1-1; 8 bases are shared with TRBD1. This CDR3 is 15 amino acids long. The germline V gene encodes CDR1 MDHEN and CDR2 SYDVKM. V lost 8 bases, J lost 4 bases, and 12 bases stayed unmatched. CDR3 protein: CASWGGSQGATEAFF. The CDR3 bases are TGTGCCAGCTGGGGTGGGTCTCAGGGGGCCACTGAAGCTTTCTTT.

This clonotype was observed a handful of times. This rearrangement joins TRBV28 to TRBJ2-1; 8 nucleotides match TRBD2. Germline lookup yields CDR1 MDHEN and CDR2 SYDVKM. CDR3 length: 15 amino acids. With V trimmed by 3 bases and J by 7 bases, 8 bases remained unmatched. DNA of the CDR3: TGTGCCAGCAGTTTCGCGGGGGGTTTTATAAATGAGCAGTTCTTC. Translation: CASSFAGGFINEQFF.

This clonotype was observed at least ten times. This chain joins TRBV9 and TRBJ2-7, with D perhaps matching TRBD2 (6 bases). The CDR3 consists of 16 residues. Germline V CDR1 and CDR2: SGDLS, YYNGEE. The ends were cut back, 3 bases at V and 2 bases at J, with 18 bases in the middle. CDR3 DNA sequence: TGTGCCAGCAGCGGCCATTCCGGGACGGGAGCCTACGAGCAGTACTTC. Its translation is CASSGHSGTGAYEQYF.

In nucleotides, the CDR3 is TGTGCCACCAGCAGCACTGGGACAGGGGGCCTCGAGACCCAGTACTTC. Protein sequence: CATSSTGTGGLETQYF. V and J are TRBV15 and TRBJ2-5, with TRBD1 matching 12 bases. Per germline, CDR1 LNHNV and CDR2 YYDKDF (reference sequence). The CDR3 spans 16 residues. The trim removed 3 bases at V and 5 bases at J, leaving 7 bases unmatched.

This clonotype has more than one count but fewer than ten. J is TRBJ1-2 and V is TRBV5-6, with D unresolved. CDR3 length: 16 amino acids. The germline V gene encodes CDR1 SGHDT and CDR2 YYEEEE. V was shortened by 4 bases and J by 4 bases, with 20 bases between the two germline ends. The CDR3 sequence is CASSDGFRRQTYGYTF. The CDR3 coding sequence is TGTGCCAGCAGCGACGGTTTTAGGCGGCAAACCTATGGCTACACCTTC.

The sample holds a few counts of this clonotype. The chain employs TRBV5-1 and TRBJ1-1, with 7 bases lining up with TRBD1. CDR1 is SGHRS and CDR2 is YFSETQ in the germline V gene. The CDR3 has 15 amino acids. V was clipped by 0 bases and J by 1 base; unmatched bases: 3. This chain's CDR3 is CASSLAGTENTEAFF. The DNA of the CDR3 is TGCGCCAGCAGCTTGGCCGGGACAGAGAACACTGAAGCTTTCTTT.

In its sample, this clonotype was seen a few times. The rearrangement joins TRBV28 to TRBJ1-6, with D unresolved. Germline CDR1 is MDHEN and CDR2 is SYDVKM. V was shortened by 7 bases and J by 3 bases, with 7 bases between the two germline ends. The length of the CDR3 is 13 residues. In nucleotides, the CDR3 is TGTGCCAGCACGAGAATCTATAATTCACCCCTCCACTTT. Its translation: CASTRIYNSPLHF.

The sample holds a few counts of this clonotype. V is TRBV11-2 and J is TRBJ2-3, with D maybe TRBD1 (6 bases). The CDR3 spans 14 residues. Looked up from germline, CDR1 is SGHAT and CDR2 is FQNNGV. The V and J ends lost 3 bases and 5 bases respectively, with 12 bases between them. CDR3 nucleotide sequence: TGTGCCAGCAGCTTGGACAGATTCTTAGATACGCAGTATTTT. As protein: CASSLDRFLDTQYF.